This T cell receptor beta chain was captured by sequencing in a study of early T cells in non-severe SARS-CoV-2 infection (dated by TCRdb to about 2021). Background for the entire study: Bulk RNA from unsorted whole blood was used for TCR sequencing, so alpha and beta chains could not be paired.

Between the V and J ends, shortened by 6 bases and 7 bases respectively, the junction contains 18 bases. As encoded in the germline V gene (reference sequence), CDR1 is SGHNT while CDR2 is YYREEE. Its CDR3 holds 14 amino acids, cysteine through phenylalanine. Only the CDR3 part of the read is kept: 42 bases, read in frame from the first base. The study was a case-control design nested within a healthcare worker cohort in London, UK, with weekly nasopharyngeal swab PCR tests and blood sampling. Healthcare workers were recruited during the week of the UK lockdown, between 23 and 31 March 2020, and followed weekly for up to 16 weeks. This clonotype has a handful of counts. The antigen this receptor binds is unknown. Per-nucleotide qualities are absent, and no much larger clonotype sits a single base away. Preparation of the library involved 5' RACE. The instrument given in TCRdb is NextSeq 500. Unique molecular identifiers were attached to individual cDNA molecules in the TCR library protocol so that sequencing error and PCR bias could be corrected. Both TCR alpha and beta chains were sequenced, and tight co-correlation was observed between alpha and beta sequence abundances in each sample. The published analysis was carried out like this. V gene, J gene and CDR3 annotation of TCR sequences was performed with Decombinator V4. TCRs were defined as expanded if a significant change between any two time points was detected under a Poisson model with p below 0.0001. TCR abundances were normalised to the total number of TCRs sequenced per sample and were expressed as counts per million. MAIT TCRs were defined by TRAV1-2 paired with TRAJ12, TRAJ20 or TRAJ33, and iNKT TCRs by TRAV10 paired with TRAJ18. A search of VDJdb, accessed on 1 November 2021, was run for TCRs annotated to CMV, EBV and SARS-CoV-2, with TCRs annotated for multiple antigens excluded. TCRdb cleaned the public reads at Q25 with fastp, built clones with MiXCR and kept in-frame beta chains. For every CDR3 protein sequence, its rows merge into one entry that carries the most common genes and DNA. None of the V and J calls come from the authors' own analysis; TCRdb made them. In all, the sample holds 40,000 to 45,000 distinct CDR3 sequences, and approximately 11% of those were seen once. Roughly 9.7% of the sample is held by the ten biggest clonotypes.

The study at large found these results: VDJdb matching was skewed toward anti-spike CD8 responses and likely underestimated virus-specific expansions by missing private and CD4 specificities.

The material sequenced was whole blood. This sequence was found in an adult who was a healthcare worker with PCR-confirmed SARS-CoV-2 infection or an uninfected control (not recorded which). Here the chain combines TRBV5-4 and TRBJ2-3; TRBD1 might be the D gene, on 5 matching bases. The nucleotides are TGTGCCAGCACCGAGGACATCGGTACGCATACGCAGTATTTT. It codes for CASTEDIGTHTQYF.